A single sample is the source of the 26 T cell receptor beta chains below, sequenced in a study of cytomegalovirus exposure and HLA in healthy donors. Assay: immunoSEQ multiplex PCR; the TCRdb copy retains only in-frame clones and omits some. The sample contains 100,000 to 150,000 clones, around nine tenths of which appear only once. The sequenced material came from PBMCs. The receptors here all came from a man aged 25 to 40 in good health and CMV-seronegative.

The V and J genes are TRBV9 and TRBJ2-7; D is perhaps TRBD2 (6 bases). The V end was cut by 3 bases, the J end by 5 bases, with 12 bases between. Per the germline V gene, CDR1 is SGDLS and CDR2 is YYNGEE. The CDR3 extends over 13 amino acids. DNA for the CDR3: TGTGCCAGCAGCGCCGGGACTCCTAACGAGCAGTACTTC. Translated, it gives CASSAGTPNEQYF. Looking up the rest from reference TRBV9 and TRBJ2-7 gives the full variable domain: DSGVTQTPKHLITATGQRVTLRCSPRSGDLSVYWYQQSLDQGLQFLIQYYNGEERAKGNILERFSAQQFPDLHSELNLSSLELGDSALYFCASSAGTPNEQYFGPGTRLTVT.

This chain connects TRBV6-1 to TRBJ1-1; the D gene is possibly TRBD1 (5 bases). V was clipped by 0 bases and J by 0 bases, with 8 bases between them. Germline assignment: CDR1 MNHNS and CDR2 SASEGT. The CDR3 is 15 amino acids. In DNA form, the CDR3 reads TGTGCCAGCAGTGAAGCCCCAGGGATGAACACTGAAGCTTTCTTT. Its translation is CASSEAPGMNTEAFF.

The J gene is TRBJ1-5, the V gene TRBV7-9; D uncertain. CDR1 SEHNR and CDR2 FQNEAQ come from the germline V gene (reference sequence). This CDR3 contains 12 residues. V lost 2 bases and J lost 6, with 5 bases in between. CDR3 loop: CASSLLGQPQHF. CDR3 DNA: TGTGCCAGCAGCTTACTAGGTCAGCCCCAGCATTTT.

The chain has TRBV5-1 and TRBJ1-1; D possibly corresponds to TRBD1 (5 bases). Germline V CDR1 and CDR2: SGHRS, YFSETQ. The CDR3 loop spans 11 amino acids. The V end lost 4 bases, the J end lost 11 bases, and 12 bases lay between the germline ends. CDR3 sequence (DNA): TGCGCCAGCAGCGAAGGGGTAGGGGCTTTCTTT. Protein: CASSEGVGAFF.

Regarding this clone: Additional DNA sequences in this sample encode the identical CDR3. V is TRBV6-1 and J is TRBJ2-3; D is unclear. The V gene's germline CDR1 is MNHNS and CDR2 SASEGT. V dropped 2 bases and J dropped 1 base, with 4 bases sitting between them. This CDR3 has 13 amino acids. The CDR3 sequence is CASSEIGTDTQYF. The CDR3 DNA follows: TGTGCCAGCAGTGAAATAGGCACAGATACGCAGTATTTT.

The CDR3 DNA is TGTGCCAGCAGCTTACTAGCGGGAAGCTTCCACGAGCAGTACTTC. Its protein product is CASSLLAGSFHEQYF. This rearrangement joins TRBV11-2 to TRBJ2-7; 9 positions match TRBD2. The CDR3 length is 15 residues. Germline V gives CDR1 SGHAT, CDR2 FQNNGV. Unmatched junction bases numbered 7, after V lost 2 bases and J lost 5 bases.

The chain is built from TRBV6-5 and TRBJ2-2, with 12 bases aligning to TRBD2. CDR3 length equals 14 residues. V gave up 5 bases and J gave up 9 bases; unmatched junction bases: 4. Germline lookup yields CDR1 MNHEY and CDR2 SVGAGI. CDR3 in amino acids: CASSRLAGVRELFF. The CDR3, as DNA: TGTGCCAGCAGTAGACTAGCGGGAGTCAGGGAGCTGTTTTTT.

The genes are TRBV6-4 and TRBJ2-5; perhaps TRBD1 as D (5 bases). The CDR3 spans 13 residues. V was clipped by 3 bases and J by 5 bases, with 10 bases between them. The germline CDR1 and CDR2 sequences are MRHNA and SNTAGT. This CDR3 reads CASSEGERETQYF. The CDR3 nucleotides read TGTGCCAGCAGTGAAGGGGAACGGGAGACCCAGTACTTC.

CDR3 nucleotides: TGTGCCAGCAGCTTAGGAGGGGGGACAGTTTACAATGAGCAGTTCTTC. It codes for CASSLGGGTVYNEQFF. V and J are TRBV7-6 and TRBJ2-1; D might be TRBD1 (7 bases). V was pared by 1 base and J by 4 bases, with 14 bases between. The CDR3 has 16 amino acids. Per germline, CDR1 SGHVS and CDR2 FNYEAQ.

The rearrangement joins TRBV23-1 to TRBJ2-7, with a tentative D call TRBD1 (6 bases). TRBV23-1 carries the ORF label, with uncertain function. V dropped 0 bases and J dropped 5 bases, with 11 bases sitting between them. This CDR3 has 14 amino acids. The CDR3 region is CASSQSTGTDEQYF. Here the CDR3 DNA reads TGCGCCAGCAGTCAATCAACAGGGACCGACGAGCAGTACTTC.

The V gene is TRBV7-8, the J gene TRBJ2-2; 12 bases match TRBD2. V lost 8 bases and J lost 0; bases outside the gene matches: 7. CDR3 size: 17 residues. CDR1 and CDR2 from the germline V gene are SGHVS and FQNEAQ. CDR3 protein: CASGLAGGPANTGELFF. For the CDR3, the DNA is TGTGCCAGCGGGCTAGCGGGAGGGCCGGCGAACACCGGGGAGCTGTTTTTT.

The chain carries TRBV4-1 and TRBJ2-7; D is undetermined. Germline V gene data show CDR1 as MGHRA and CDR2 as YSYEKL. V was clipped by 3 bases and J by 5 bases, with 11 bases between them. This CDR3 contains 13 residues. The CDR3, as DNA: TGCGCCAGCAGCCAGGGCCCGGTTAACGAGCAGTACTTC. Translating gives CASSQGPVNEQYF.

The DNA for the CDR3 is TGTGCCAGCAGGATAACAGGGTCCTACGAGCAGTACTTC. It yields the protein CASRITGSYEQYF. The V call is TRBV27, the J call TRBJ2-7; tentative D call: TRBD1 (6 bases). This CDR3 contains 13 residues. Trimming removed 6 bases at V and 1 base at J, with 10 bases between. The germline CDR1 and CDR2 sequences are MNHEY and SMNVEV (reference sequence).

This rearrangement joins TRBV2 to TRBJ2-7, with D hard to call. CDR3 size: 13 residues. Germline CDR1 SNHLY, CDR2 FYNNEI. Trimming pared 6 bases from V and 0 bases from J, leaving 9 bases between. Here the CDR3 DNA reads TGTGCCAGCAGGCCTAGAGGCTCCTACGAGCAGTACTTC. Its translation is CASRPRGSYEQYF.

V is TRBV6-1 and J is TRBJ2-7, with a tentative D call TRBD1 (7 bases). CDR3 length: 17 residues. Germline V gene lookup returns CDR1 MNHNS and CDR2 SASEGT. V lost 2 bases and J lost 1, with 18 bases in between. The CDR3 nucleotides read TGTGCCAGCAGTGAAAGGTGGGGGGACAGTCCTTCCTACGAGCAGTACTTC. Amino acid sequence: CASSERWGDSPSYEQYF.

The chain combines TRBV5-1 with TRBJ2-1; weak D call: TRBD2 (6 bases). Germline V gene data show CDR1 as SGHRS and CDR2 as YFSETQ. Deletions cut 5 bases from V and 7 bases from J, with 22 bases between. This CDR3 spans 16 amino acids. The CDR3 DNA reads TGCGCCAGCAGTCTTGGAGTGGCGGGGTTATCGAATGAGCAGTTCTTC. Its protein is CASSLGVAGLSNEQFF.

The rearrangement joins TRBV7-2 to TRBJ2-7, with D maybe TRBD2 (7 bases). There are 15 residues in the CDR3. V lost 3 bases to trimming and J lost 6 bases, with 18 bases between them. Germline V gene data show CDR1 as SGHTA and CDR2 as FQGNSA. This CDR3 reads CASSFSSGKGGEQYF. The CDR3 DNA reads as TGTGCCAGCAGCTTTTCGAGCGGGAAAGGGGGCGAGCAGTACTTC.

The chain has TRBV30 and TRBJ1-2; 8 bases are shared with TRBD1. The CDR3 consists of 12 residues. V trimming: 5 bases; J trimming: 8 bases; junction bases outside the gene matches: 7. Looked up from germline, CDR1 is GTSNPN and CDR2 is SVGIG (reference sequence). For the CDR3, the DNA is TGTGCCTGGGCTCAGGGGGCGCGAGGCTACACCTTC. Translating it yields CAWAQGARGYTF.

The chain recombines TRBV4-2 with TRBJ2-1; 10 bases agree with TRBD2. This CDR3 spans 16 amino acids. CDR1 and CDR2 from the germline V gene are LGHNA and YNFKEQ. V shed 4 bases, J shed 1 base, and the junction held 4 bases outside the gene matches. The CDR3 reads CASSLGLAVSYNEQFF. The CDR3 bases are TGTGCCAGCAGCCTAGGACTAGCGGTATCCTACAATGAGCAGTTCTTC.

This clone showed up just a few times. The chain is built from TRBV6-6 and TRBJ1-5; 9 nucleotides line up with TRBD1. The CDR3 is 15 residues long. Trimming cost V 6 bases and J 0 bases; bases outside gene matches: 3. Germline V gene data show CDR1 as MNHNY and CDR2 as SVGAGI (reference sequence). The CDR3 DNA reads TGTGCCAGCAGACGGACAGGGGATAGCAATCAGCCCCAGCATTTT. It yields the protein CASRRTGDSNQPQHF.

V is TRBV18 and J is TRBJ1-1; a possible D gene is TRBD1 (5 bases). This CDR3 is built from 19 residues. CDR1 is KGHSH and CDR2 is LQKENI in the germline V gene. Trimming cost V 6 bases and J 4 bases, with 30 bases left between them. CDR3 protein: CASSPLGGPGTAGSTEAFF. The CDR3 bases are TGTGCCAGCTCCCCTTTGGGTGGCCCAGGGACTGCTGGGAGCACTGAAGCTTTCTTT.

This sequence joins TRBV27 and TRBJ2-3, with D maybe TRBD2 (6 bases). The CDR3 totals 16 residues. Trimming removed 4 bases at V and 7 bases at J, with 21 bases between. CDR1 and CDR2 (germline): MNHEY, SMNVEV (reference sequence). The CDR3 here is CASSSIPPEGGNTQYF. The CDR3 nucleotides are TGTGCCAGCAGTTCTATTCCGCCCGAGGGAGGAAATACGCAGTATTTT.

The rearrangement uses TRBV21-1 and TRBJ2-3; the D segment call TRBD2 is taken from the table without a DNA check. TRBV21-1 corresponds to a pseudogene. This CDR3 has 17 residues. The CDR3: CASSKLRTPERPDTQYF. CDR3 nucleotide sequence: TGTGCCAGCAGCAAACTGAGGACTCCTGAACGTCCAGATACGCAGTATTTT.

The chain combines TRBV6-6 with TRBJ2-1; 10 bases agree with TRBD2. The V and J ends lost 7 bases and 3 bases, in that order; junction bases with no gene match: 6. The CDR3 sequence is 15 residues long. The germline CDR1 and CDR2 sequences are MNHNY and SVGAGI (reference sequence). The CDR3 nucleotides read TGTGCCAGCAATTCCGGGACTAGCGACTACAATGAGCAGTTCTTC. Amino acid sequence: CASNSGTSDYNEQFF.

The V call is TRBV30, the J call TRBJ2-1; TRBD2 aligns across 7 bases. CDR1 and CDR2 (germline): GTSNPN, SVGIG (reference sequence). The J segment lost 3 bases and the V segment lost 6 bases, leaving 5 bases of the junction unmatched. CDR3 length equals 13 residues. The CDR3 DNA reads TGTGCCTGTTCTAGCGGCCACTACAATGAGCAGTTCTTC. This gives the protein CACSSGHYNEQFF.

The V and J genes are TRBV5-1 and TRBJ2-5, with D tentatively TRBD2 (6 bases). This CDR3 spans 15 amino acids. The germline V and J ends were trimmed by 6 bases and 1 base, with 16 bases remaining between them. Germline V gene sequence: CDR1 SGHRS, CDR2 YFSETQ. The CDR3 region has the DNA TGCGCCAGCAATCGTGGCGGGATGCTCCAAGAGACCCAGTACTTC. It specifies CASNRGGMLQETQYF.